This is a list of T cell receptor beta chains from one sample in a study of cytomegalovirus exposure and HLA in healthy donors. Assay used: immunoSEQ multiplex PCR; TCRdb lists only in-frame clones, some missing. This sample has about 140,000 clones, with 82% found just once. What was sequenced was PBMCs. These receptors all stem from a woman aged 35 to 49 in good health and CMV-seronegative. Both conserved end residues are part of each CDR3. Each record gives: J gene, V gene, clone size, D gene, CDR3 protein, CDR3 DNA. D genes are given only for firm matches. The size field is filled for only some rows; it gives once, few, many or a size class.

TRBJ2-1	TRBV5-6	once	NA	CASSMLPESYNEQFF	TGTGCCAGCAGCATGCTCCCGGAGTCCTACAATGAGCAGTTCTTC
TRBJ2-7	TRBV7-2	NA	TRBD2	CASSQAGVYYYEQYF	TGTGCCAGCAGCCAAGCGGGAGTTTACTACTACGAGCAGTACTTC
TRBJ2-1	TRBV27	NA	NA	CASSLIRGALNEQFF	TGTGCCAGCAGCCTGATCAGGGGGGCTTTAAATGAGCAGTTCTTC
TRBJ1-3	TRBV19	NA	TRBD1	CASRQGAFSGNTIYF	TGTGCCAGCAGACAGGGGGCTTTCTCTGGAAACACCATATATTTT
TRBJ1-2	TRBV6-6	NA	TRBD1	CASKDRSVYGYTF	TGTGCCAGCAAGGACAGGTCGGTCTATGGCTACACCTTC
TRBJ1-3	TRBV5-1	once	NA	CASSLAGSENTIYF	TGCGCCAGCAGCTTGGCAGGGTCTGAAAACACCATATATTTT
TRBJ1-5	TRBV4-2	NA	NA	CASSQVRGQPQHF	TGTGCCAGCAGCCAAGTCAGGGGTCAGCCCCAGCATTTT
TRBJ1-2	TRBV7-2	NA	NA	CASSYRDTYGYTF	TGTGCCAGCAGCTACAGGGATACCTATGGCTACACCTTC
TRBJ2-2	TRBV14	NA	TRBD2	CASSQFPSGANTGELFF	TGTGCCAGCAGCCAATTTCCAAGCGGGGCGAACACCGGGGAGCTGTTTTTT
TRBJ2-2	TRBV6-7	NA	TRBD2	CASSYLGLAGVSNTGELFF	TGTGCCAGCAGTTACCTTGGACTAGCGGGAGTATCGAACACCGGGGAGCTGTTTTTT
TRBJ2-7	TRBV7-2	NA	TRBD2	CASTIRGTSGTFGYEQYF	TGTGCCAGCACCATTAGAGGGACTAGCGGTACGTTCGGATACGAGCAGTACTTC